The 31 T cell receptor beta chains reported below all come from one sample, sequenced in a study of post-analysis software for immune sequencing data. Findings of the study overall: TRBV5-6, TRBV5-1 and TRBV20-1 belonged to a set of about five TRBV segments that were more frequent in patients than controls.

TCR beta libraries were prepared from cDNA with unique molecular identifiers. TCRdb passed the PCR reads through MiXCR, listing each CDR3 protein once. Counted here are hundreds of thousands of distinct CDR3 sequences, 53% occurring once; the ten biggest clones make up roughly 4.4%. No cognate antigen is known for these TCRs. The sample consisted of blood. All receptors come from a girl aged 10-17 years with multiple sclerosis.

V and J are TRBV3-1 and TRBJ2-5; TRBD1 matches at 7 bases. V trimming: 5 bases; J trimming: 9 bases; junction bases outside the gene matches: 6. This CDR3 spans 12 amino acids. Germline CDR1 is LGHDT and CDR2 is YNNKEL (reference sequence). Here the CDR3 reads CASSKGAVAQYF. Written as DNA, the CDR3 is TGTGCCAGCAGCAAGGGGGCCGTGGCCCAGTACTTC.

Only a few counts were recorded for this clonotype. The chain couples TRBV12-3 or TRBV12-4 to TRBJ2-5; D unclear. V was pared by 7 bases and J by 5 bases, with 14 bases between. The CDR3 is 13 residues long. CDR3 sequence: CASTLFLLETQYF. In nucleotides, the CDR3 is TGTGCCAGCACCCTCTTTCTCCTGGAGACCCAGTACTTC.

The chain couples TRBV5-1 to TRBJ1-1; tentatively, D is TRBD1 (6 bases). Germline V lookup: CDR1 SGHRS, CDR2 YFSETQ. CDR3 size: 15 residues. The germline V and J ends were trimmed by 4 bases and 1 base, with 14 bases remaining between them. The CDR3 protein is CASSLSGGGNTEAFF. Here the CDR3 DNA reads TGCGCCAGCAGCCTCTCGGGAGGGGGGAACACTGAAGCTTTCTTT. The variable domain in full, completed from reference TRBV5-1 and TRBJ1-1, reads KAGVTQTPRYLIKTRGQQVTLSCSPISGHRSVSWYQQTPGQGLQFLFEYFSETQRNKGNFPGRFSGRQFSNSRSEMNVSTLELGDSALYLCASSLSGGGNTEAFFGQGTRLTVV.

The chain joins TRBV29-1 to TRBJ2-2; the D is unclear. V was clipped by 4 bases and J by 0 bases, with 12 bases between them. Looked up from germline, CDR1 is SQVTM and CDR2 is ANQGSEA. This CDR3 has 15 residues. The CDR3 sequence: CSVVQDLSNTGELFF. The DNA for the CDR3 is TGCAGCGTTGTTCAGGACCTCTCGAACACCGGGGAGCTGTTTTTT.

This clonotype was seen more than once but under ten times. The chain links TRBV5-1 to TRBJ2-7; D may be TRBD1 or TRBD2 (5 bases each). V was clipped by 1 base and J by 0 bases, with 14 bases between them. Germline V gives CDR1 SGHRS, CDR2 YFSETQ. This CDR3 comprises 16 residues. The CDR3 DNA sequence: TGCGCCAGCAGCTTGCGAGTGGGGACCCTCTCCTACGAGCAGTACTTC. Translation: CASSLRVGTLSYEQYF.

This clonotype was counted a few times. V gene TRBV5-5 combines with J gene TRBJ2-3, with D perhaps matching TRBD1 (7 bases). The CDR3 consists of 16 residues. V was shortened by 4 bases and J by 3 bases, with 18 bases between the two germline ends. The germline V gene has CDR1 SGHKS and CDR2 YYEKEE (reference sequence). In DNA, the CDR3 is TGTGCCAGCAGCCCAATCCAGGGGGGCCTGACAGATACGCAGTATTTT. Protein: CASSPIQGGLTDTQYF.

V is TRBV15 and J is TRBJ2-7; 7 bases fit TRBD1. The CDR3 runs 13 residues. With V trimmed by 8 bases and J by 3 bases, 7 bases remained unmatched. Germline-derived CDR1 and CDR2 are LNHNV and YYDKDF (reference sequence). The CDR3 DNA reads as TGTGCCACCCAAGGGGGCGCAGTCTACGAGCAGTACTTC. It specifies CATQGGAVYEQYF.

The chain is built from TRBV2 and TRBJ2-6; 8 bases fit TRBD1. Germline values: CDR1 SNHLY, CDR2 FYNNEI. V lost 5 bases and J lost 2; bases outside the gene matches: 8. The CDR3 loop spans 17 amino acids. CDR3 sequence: CASSPPGQEAGANVLTF. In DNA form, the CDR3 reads TGTGCCAGCAGTCCTCCGGGACAGGAAGCTGGGGCCAACGTCCTGACTTTC.

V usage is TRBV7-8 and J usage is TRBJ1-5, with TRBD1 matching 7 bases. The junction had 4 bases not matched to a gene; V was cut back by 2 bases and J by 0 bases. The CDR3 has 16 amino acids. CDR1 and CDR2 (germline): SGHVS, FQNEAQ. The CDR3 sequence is CASSLPGGYSNQPQHF. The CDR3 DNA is TGTGCCAGCAGCTTACCAGGGGGGTATAGCAATCAGCCCCAGCATTTT.

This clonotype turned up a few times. CDR3 in amino acids: CASSEGLAETYEQYF. As DNA, the CDR3 is TGTGCCAGCAGCGAGGGACTAGCGGAAACCTACGAGCAGTACTTC. This chain joins TRBV9 and TRBJ2-7; TRBD2 matches at 11 bases. CDR3 length: 15 amino acids. Germline trimming cut 3 bases from V and 2 bases from J; bases unmatched to any gene: 4. Germline V gene lookup returns CDR1 SGDLS and CDR2 YYNGEE.

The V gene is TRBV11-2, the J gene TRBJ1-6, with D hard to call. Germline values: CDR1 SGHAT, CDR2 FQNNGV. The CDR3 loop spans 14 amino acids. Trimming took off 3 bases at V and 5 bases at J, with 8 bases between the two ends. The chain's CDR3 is CASSFRPDNSPLHF. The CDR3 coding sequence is TGTGCCAGCAGCTTTAGGCCGGATAATTCACCCCTCCACTTT.

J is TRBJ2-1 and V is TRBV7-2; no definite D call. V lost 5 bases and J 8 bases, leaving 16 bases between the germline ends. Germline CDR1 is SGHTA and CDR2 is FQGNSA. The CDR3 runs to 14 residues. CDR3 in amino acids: CASSLRSSFDEQFF. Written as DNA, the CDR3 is TGTGCCAGCAGCCTCCGTTCGAGCTTCGATGAGCAGTTCTTC.

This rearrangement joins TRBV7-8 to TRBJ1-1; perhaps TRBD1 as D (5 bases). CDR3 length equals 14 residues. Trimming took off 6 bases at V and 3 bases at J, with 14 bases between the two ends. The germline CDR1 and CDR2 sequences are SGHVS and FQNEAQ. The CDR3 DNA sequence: TGTGCCAGCAGTTATGACCCGGGGCACACTGAAGCTTTCTTT. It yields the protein CASSYDPGHTEAFF.

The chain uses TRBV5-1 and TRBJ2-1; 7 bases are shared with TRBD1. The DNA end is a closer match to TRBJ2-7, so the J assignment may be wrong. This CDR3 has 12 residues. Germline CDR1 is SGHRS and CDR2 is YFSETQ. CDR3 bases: TGCGCCAGCAGCACCGACAGGGATGAGCAGTACTTC. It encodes CASSTDRDEQYF.

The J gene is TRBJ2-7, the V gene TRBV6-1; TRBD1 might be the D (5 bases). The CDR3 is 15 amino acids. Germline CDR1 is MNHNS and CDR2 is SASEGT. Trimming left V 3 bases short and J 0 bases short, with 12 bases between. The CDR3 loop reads CASSDYRLSSYEQYF. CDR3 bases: TGTGCCAGCAGTGACTACAGGCTCAGCTCCTACGAGCAGTACTTC.

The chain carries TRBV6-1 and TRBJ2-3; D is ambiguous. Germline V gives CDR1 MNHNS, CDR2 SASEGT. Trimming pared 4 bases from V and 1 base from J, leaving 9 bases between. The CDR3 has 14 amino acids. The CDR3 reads CASSAAAGTDTQYF. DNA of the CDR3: TGTGCCAGCAGTGCGGCAGCCGGCACAGATACGCAGTATTTT.

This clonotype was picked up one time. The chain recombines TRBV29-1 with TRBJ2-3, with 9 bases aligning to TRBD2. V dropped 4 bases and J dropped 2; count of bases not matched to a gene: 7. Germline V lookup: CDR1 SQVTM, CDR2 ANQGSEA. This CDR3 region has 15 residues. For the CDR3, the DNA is TGCAGCGTTGTGGCTAGCGGGGCCCCCACAGATACGCAGTATTTT. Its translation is CSVVASGAPTDTQYF.

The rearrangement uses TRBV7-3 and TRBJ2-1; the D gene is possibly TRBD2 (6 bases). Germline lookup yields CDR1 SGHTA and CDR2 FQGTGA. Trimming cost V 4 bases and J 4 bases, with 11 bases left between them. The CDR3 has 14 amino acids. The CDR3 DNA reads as TGTGCCAGCAGCTGGGAGGACCAGTACAATGAGCAGTTCTTC. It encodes CASSWEDQYNEQFF.

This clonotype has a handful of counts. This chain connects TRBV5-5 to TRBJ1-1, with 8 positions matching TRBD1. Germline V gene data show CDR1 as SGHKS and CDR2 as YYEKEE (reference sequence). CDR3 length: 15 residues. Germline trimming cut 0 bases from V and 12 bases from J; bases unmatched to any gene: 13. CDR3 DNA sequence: TGTGCCAGCAGCTTGGAGTACTCGAGACAGGGGACTACTTTCTTT. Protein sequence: CASSLEYSRQGTTFF.

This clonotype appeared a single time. DNA of the CDR3: TGTGCCAGCGGGACAGGCTATGAGCAGTTCTTC. Protein: CASGTGYEQFF. The J gene is TRBJ2-1, the V gene TRBV7-3, with 8 positions matching TRBD1. V dropped 8 bases and J dropped 8; count of bases not matched to a gene: 2. Germline CDR1 reads SGHTA; CDR2 reads FQGTGA. CDR3 length: 11 residues.

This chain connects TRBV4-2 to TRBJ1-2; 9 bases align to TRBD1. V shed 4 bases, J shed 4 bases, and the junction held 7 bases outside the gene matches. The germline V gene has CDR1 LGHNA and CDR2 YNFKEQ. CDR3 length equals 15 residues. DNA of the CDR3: TGTGCCAGCAGCCCCCGGGACAGGGAGATCTATGGCTACACCTTC. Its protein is CASSPRDREIYGYTF.

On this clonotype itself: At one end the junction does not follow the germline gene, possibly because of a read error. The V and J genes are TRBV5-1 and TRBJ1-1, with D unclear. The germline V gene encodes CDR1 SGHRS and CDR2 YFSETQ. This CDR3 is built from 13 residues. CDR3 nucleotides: TGCGCCGGCAGCTATTCACCGAACACTGAAGCTTTCTTT. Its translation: CAGSYSPNTEAFF.

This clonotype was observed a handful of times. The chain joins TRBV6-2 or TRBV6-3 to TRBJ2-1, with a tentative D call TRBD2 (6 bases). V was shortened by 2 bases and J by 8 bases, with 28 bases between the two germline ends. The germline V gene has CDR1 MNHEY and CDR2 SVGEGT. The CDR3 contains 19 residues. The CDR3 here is CASSYPGLPGGTTDDEQFF. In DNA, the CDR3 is TGTGCCAGCAGTTACCCCGGACTGCCCGGGGGAACCACGGACGATGAGCAGTTCTTC.

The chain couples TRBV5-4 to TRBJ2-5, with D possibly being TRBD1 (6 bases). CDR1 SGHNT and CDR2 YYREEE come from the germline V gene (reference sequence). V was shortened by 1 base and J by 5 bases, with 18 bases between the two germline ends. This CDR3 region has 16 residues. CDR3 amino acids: CASSLKLQGVGETQYF. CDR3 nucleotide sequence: TGTGCCAGCAGCTTGAAATTACAGGGAGTTGGCGAGACCCAGTACTTC.

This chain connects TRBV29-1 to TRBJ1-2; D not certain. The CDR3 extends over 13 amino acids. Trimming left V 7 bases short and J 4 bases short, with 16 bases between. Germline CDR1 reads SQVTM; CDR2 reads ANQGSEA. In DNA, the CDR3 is TGCAGCGCATGGGGAAATTTGGGCTATGGCTACACCTTC. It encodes CSAWGNLGYGYTF. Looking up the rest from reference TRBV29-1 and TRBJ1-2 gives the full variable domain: SAVISQKPSRDICQRGTSLTIQCQVDSQVTMMFWYRQQPGQSLTLIATANQGSEATYESGFVIDKFPISRPNLTFSTLTVSNMSPEDSSIYLCSAWGNLGYGYTFGSGTRLTVV.

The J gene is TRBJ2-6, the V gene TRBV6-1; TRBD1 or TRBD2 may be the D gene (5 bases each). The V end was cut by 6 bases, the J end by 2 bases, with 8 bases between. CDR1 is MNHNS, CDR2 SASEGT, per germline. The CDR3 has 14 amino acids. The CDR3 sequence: CASRQGAGANVLTF. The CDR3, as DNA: TGTGCCAGCAGGCAGGGAGCTGGGGCCAACGTCCTGACTTTC.

CDR3 DNA: TGTGCCAGCAGCTTAGATTCCGGAAGGCGGCTGCGGCAAGAGACCCAGTACTTC. Its translation: CASSLDSGRRLRQETQYF. The V and J genes are TRBV11-2 and TRBJ2-5; D gene ambiguous. CDR1 is SGHAT, CDR2 FQNNGV, per germline. The CDR3 covers 18 residues. The V and J ends lost 0 bases and 2 bases respectively, with 19 bases between them.

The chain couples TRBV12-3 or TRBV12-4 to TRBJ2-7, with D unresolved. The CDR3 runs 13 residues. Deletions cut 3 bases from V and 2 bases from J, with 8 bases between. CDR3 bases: TGTGCCAGCAGTTTGAATGTGACCTACGAGCAGTACTTC. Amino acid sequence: CASSLNVTYEQYF.

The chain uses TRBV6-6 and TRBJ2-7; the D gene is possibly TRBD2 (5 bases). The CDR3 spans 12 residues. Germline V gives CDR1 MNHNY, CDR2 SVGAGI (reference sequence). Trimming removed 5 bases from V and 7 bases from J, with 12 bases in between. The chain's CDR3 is CASSIAPGEQYF. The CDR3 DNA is TGTGCCAGCAGTATCGCACCGGGGGAGCAGTACTTC.

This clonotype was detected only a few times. CDR3 residues: CASSHAGTEETQYF. The CDR3 region has the DNA TGTGCCAGCAGCCACGCAGGGACGGAAGAGACCCAGTACTTC. The rearrangement links TRBV12-3 or TRBV12-4 to TRBJ2-5; either TRBD1 or TRBD2 may fit D (5 bases each). CDR3 length equals 14 residues. V lost 6 bases and J lost 3, with 14 bases in between.

The CDR3 sequence: CASSLGGRGDIQYF. Written as DNA, the CDR3 is TGTGCCAGCAGTCTTGGGGGGCGAGGTGACATTCAGTACTTC. V gene TRBV6-2 or TRBV6-3 combines with J gene TRBJ2-4; D may be TRBD1 or TRBD2 (6 bases each). V was pared by 5 bases and J by 8 bases, with 16 bases between. Per germline, CDR1 MNHEY and CDR2 SVGEGT. The CDR3 is 14 amino acids.